A selection of T cell receptor beta chains follows, all from one sample in a study of shared clonotypes between healthy human individuals. The assay was immunoSEQ multiplex PCR, and TCRdb's table has in-frame clones only and misses some. The table includes more than 1,200,000 clones, approximately 98.5% detected once. The sequenced sample was naive CD4+ T cells sorted from blood. Source of these receptors: a man under 40 in good health. CDR3s include the opening cysteine and the closing phenylalanine or tryptophan. Fields, in order: J gene, clone size, V gene, D gene, CDR3 DNA, CDR3 protein. A D gene is named only where the DNA matches it firmly. Some rows mark clone size as missing; the rest say once, few, many or name a class of expanded clone.

TRBJ2-2 - TRBV7-8 - TGTGCCAGCAGCCCTGGAAGGTGGGGGGATAGCACCGGGGAGCTGTTTTTT CASSPGRWGDSTGELFF
TRBJ1-5 - TRBV27 TRBD1 TGTGCCAGCAGTTGGGGACAGGGACCCAATCAGCCCCAGCATTTT CASSWGQGPNQPQHF
TRBJ2-3 - TRBV4-3 - TGCGCCAGCAGCCAATATCAACCATTAACCGGGACACCAAGCACAGATACGCAGTATTTT CASSQYQPLTGTPSTDTQYF
TRBJ2-1 - TRBV2 - TGTGCCAGCAGTGAGGGCAGGGTACGTGAGCAGTTCTTC CASSEGRVREQFF
TRBJ2-5 - TRBV5-1 TRBD2 TGCGCCAGCAGCCTTCTAGCGGGAGCTCAGCCTCTGACCCGGGAGACCCAGTACTTC CASSLLAGAQPLTRETQYF
TRBJ2-2 once TRBV5-5 - TGTGCCAGCAGCTTGGGGGGAACCGGGGAGCTGTTTTTT CASSLGGTGELFF
TRBJ1-2 - TRBV29-1 - TGCAGCGTTGGTAGACTCCTTGACAACTATGGCTACACCTTC CSVGRLLDNYGYTF
TRBJ2-7 - TRBV5-1 - TGCGCTAGCGGATCAGGAAGCTACGAGCAGTACTTC CASGSGSYEQYF
TRBJ1-5 - TRBV2 - TGTGCCAGCAGTGAAGATCCACCTCCCTTCAATCAGCCCCAGCATTTT CASSEDPPPFNQPQHF
TRBJ1-5 - TRBV6-5 - TGTGCCAGCAGTTCCGCGGGGAGCGGCAATCAGCCCCAGCATTTT CASSSAGSGNQPQHF
TRBJ1-1 - TRBV5-5 - TGTGCCAGCACCGCTACAGTGAACACTGAAGCTTTCTTT CASTATVNTEAFF
TRBJ2-7 once TRBV4-1 - TGCGCCAGCAGCCTCGGCGGACCCTACGAGCAGTACTTC CASSLGGPYEQYF
TRBJ1-1 - TRBV10-3 TRBD1 TGTGCCATCAGTGCCTCCCCCATAGGGACAGGGGGCGGCACTGAAGCTTTCTTT CAISASPIGTGGGTEAFF
TRBJ2-5 - TRBV6-5 TRBD1 TGTGCCAGCAGTTACTCCACAGGGGGGGAGACCCAGTACTTC CASSYSTGGETQYF
TRBJ2-6 - TRBV9 - TGTGCCAGCAGCGTAGGGGGCTCTGGGGCCAACGTCCTGACTTTC CASSVGGSGANVLTF
TRBJ2-3 - TRBV11-2 TRBD2 TGTGCCAGCAGCCGCCTCGCGGGGGGCACAGATACGCAGTATTTT CASSRLAGGTDTQYF
TRBJ1-5 - TRBV9 TRBD1 TGTGCCAGCAGCGCGGGACAGGGGAATCAGCCCCAGCATTTT CASSAGQGNQPQHF
TRBJ2-1 - TRBV9 - TGTGCCAGCAGCTCCCCTGACTCTCGATGGGTTACTGAGCAGTTCTTC CASSSPDSRWVTEQFF
TRBJ2-4 - TRBV30 - TGTGCCTGGAGTCCGGGGACCATTCAGTACTTC CAWSPGTIQYF
TRBJ1-1 - TRBV25-1 - TGTGCCAGCAGTGAATTTGATGCGATCGAGAGTTTGAACACTGAAGCTTTCTTT CASSEFDAIESLNTEAFF
TRBJ1-1 - TRBV5-1 - TGCGCCAGCAGTGAGTGGGGGAACACTGAAGCTTTCTTT CASSEWGNTEAFF
TRBJ1-4 - TRBV28 - TGTGCCAGCAGTACACTCCAGGGATGGGGTGAAAAACTGTTTTTT CASSTLQGWGEKLFF
TRBJ2-7 - TRBV29-1 - TGCAGCGTCCGAAGAGGGGTCTACGAGCAGTACTTC CSVRRGVYEQYF